The subject of this entry is one TCR beta chain. This specimen belongs to a study of blood T cell repertoires in COVID-19. In the authors' workflow: Estimated nucleated cell counts came from reference gene primer amplification. TCRdb keeps only in-frame clones here, not all; method: immunoSEQ multiplex PCR. Clonal size and the V and J genes are those of that table, whereas D and trimming came from the DNA. The profile shows more than 300,000 clones, around nine tenths of them singletons. CDR1 and CDR2 from the germline V gene are SNHLY and FYNNEI. The CDR3 length is 14 residues. V lost 0 bases, J lost 8 bases, and 13 bases lay in between.

The sample consisted of peripheral blood. V and J are TRBV2 and TRBJ1-1; perhaps TRBD1 as D (6 bases). The TCR sequence derives from a woman in her twenties or thirties with COVID-19, enrolled during active disease. CDR3 DNA sequence: TGTGCCAGCAGTGAAGCGCAAGGGACATCCGAAGCTTTCTTT. This encodes CASSEAQGTSEAFF.